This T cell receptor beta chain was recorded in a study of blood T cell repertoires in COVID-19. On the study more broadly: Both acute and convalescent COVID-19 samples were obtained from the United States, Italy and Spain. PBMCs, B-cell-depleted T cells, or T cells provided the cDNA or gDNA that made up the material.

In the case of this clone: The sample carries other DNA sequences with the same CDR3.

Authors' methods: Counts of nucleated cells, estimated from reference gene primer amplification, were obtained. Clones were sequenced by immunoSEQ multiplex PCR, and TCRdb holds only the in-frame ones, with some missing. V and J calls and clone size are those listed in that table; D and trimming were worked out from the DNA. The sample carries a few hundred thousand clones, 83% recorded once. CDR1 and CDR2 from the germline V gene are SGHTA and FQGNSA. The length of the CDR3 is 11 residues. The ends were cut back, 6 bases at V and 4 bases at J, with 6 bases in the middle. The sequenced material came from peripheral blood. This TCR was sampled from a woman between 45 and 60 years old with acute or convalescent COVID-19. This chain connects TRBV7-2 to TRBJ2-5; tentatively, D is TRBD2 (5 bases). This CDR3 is CASSRGETQYF. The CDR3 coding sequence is TGTGCCAGCAGTCGGGGAGAGACCCAGTACTTC.